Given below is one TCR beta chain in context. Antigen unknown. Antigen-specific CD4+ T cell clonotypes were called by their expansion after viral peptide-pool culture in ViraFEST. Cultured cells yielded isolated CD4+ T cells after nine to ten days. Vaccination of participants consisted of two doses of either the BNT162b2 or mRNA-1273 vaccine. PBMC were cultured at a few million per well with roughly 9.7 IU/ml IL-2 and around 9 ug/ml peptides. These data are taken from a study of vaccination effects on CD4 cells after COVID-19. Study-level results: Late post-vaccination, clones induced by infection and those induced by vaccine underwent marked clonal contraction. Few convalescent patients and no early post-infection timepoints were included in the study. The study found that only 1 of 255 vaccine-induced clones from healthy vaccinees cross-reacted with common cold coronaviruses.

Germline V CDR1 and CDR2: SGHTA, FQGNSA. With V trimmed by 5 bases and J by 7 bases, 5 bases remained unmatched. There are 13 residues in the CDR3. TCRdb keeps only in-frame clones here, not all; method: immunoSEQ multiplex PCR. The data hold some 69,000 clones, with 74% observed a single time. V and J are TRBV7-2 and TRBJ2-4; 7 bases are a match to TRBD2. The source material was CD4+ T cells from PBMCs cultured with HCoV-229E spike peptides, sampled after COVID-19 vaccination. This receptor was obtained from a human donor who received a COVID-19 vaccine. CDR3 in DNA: TGTGCCAGCAGCGTTACTAGCGAGAACATTCAGTACTTC. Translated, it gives CASSVTSENIQYF.